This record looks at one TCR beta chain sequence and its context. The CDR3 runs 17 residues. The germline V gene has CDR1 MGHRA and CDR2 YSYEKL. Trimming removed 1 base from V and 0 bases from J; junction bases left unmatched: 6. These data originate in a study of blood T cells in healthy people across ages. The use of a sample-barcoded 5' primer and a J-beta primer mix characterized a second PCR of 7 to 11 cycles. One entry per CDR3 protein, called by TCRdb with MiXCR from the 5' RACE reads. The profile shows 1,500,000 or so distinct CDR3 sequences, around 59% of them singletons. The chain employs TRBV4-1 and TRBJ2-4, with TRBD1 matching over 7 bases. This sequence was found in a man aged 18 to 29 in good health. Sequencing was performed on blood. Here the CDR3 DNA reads TGCGCCAGCAGCCAAGTCTGGGGACAGTCAGCCAAAAACATTCAGTACTTC. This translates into CASSQVWGQSAKNIQYF.